The present entry profiles one T cell receptor (beta chain) with its context. Its antigen is not known. Trimming at V came to 4 bases and at J to 1 base, leaving 7 bases not matched to a gene. This CDR3 spans 16 amino acids. Germline loops: CDR1 SGHNT, CDR2 YYREEE (reference sequence). Donors comprised only Caucasian adults living in Nashville, Tennessee. Both subsets, CD45RA+ naive and CD45RA-negative memory, were split from the CD4+ cells. These data belong to a study of shared clonotypes between healthy human individuals. Study-level points and caveats: Generally, estimated richness proved larger in naive subsets than it did in memory subsets.

Profiling relied on immunoSEQ multiplex PCR, and the TCRdb table lists in-frame clones only, not all of them. The sample shows some 2.1 million clones, 95% of them seen only once. The rearrangement joins TRBV5-4 to TRBJ2-2, with 7 bases matching TRBD2. Input material: naive CD4+ T cells sorted from blood. Subset defined: CD45RA+ positively selected. The sequence was obtained from a young man in good health. The CDR3 reads CASSMGPSGNTGELFF. CDR3 bases: TGTGCCAGCAGCATGGGTCCTAGCGGGAACACCGGGGAGCTGTTTTTT.